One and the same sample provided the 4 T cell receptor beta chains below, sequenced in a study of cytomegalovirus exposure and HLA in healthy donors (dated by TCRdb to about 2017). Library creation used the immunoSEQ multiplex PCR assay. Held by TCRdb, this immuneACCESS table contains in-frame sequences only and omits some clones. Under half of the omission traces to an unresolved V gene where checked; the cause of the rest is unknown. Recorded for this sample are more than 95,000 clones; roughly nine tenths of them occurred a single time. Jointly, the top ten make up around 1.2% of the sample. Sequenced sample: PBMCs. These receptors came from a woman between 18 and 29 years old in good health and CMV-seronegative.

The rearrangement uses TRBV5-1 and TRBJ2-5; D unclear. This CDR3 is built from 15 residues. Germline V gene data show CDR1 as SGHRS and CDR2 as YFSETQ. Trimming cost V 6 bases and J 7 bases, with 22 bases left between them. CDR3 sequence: CASTLVPSPSGTQYF. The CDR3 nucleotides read TGCGCCAGCACCCTGGTCCCATCCCCCTCGGGGACCCAGTACTTC.

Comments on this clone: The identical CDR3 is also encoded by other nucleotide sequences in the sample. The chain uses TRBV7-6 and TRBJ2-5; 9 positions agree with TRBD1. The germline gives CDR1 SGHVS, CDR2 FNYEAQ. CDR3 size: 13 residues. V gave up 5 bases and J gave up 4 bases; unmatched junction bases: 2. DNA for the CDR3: TGTGCCAGCAGCCTGGGACAGGGAGAGACCCAGTACTTC. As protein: CASSLGQGETQYF.

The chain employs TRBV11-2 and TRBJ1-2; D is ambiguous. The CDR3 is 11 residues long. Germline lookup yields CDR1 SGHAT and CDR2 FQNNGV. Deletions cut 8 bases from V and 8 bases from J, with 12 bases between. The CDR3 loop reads CASRSSRGYTF. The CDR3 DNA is TGTGCCAGCCGCTCCTCGCGAGGCTACACCTTC.

CDR3 in amino acids: CASSLGGGNGYTF. CDR3 coding DNA: TGTGCCAGCAGCCTGGGGGGAGGAAATGGCTACACCTTC. This chain joins TRBV5-6 and TRBJ1-2; possible D gene TRBD1, 5 bases. V shed 4 bases and J shed 6 bases, with 13 bases lying between them. Looked up from germline, CDR1 is SGHDT and CDR2 is YYEEEE. The CDR3 is made up of 13 amino acids.